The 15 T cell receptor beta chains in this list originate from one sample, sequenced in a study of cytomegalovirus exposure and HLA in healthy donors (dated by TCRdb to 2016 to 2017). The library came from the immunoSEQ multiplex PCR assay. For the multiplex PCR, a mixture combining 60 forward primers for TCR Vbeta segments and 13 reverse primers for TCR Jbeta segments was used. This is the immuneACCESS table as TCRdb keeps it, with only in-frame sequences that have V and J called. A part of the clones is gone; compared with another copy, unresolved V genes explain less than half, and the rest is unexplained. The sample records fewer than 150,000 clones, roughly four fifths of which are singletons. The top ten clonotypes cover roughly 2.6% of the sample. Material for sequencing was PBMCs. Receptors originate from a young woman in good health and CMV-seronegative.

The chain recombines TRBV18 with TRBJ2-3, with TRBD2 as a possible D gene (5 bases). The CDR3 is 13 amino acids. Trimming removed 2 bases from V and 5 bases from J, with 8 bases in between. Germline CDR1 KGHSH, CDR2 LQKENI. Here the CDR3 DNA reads TGTGCCAGCTCACCAGGAGGAGGAGATACGCAGTATTTT. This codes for CASSPGGGDTQYF.

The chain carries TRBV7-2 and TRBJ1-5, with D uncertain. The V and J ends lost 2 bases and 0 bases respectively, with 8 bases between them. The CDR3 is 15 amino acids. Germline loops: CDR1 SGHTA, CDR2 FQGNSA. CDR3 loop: CASSLIRGSNQPQHF. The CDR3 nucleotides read TGTGCCAGCAGCTTAATCCGGGGTAGCAATCAGCCCCAGCATTTT.

CDR3 amino acids: CASSLAGGAGEKLFF. CDR3 sequence (DNA): TGCGCCAGCAGCTTGGCCGGGGGGGCGGGTGAAAAACTGTTTTTT. The chain has TRBV5-1 and TRBJ1-4; a weak D match, TRBD1 (6 bases). The germline V gene has CDR1 SGHRS and CDR2 YFSETQ. This CDR3 is built from 15 residues. V was cut by 0 bases and J by 7 bases, with 13 bases left in between.

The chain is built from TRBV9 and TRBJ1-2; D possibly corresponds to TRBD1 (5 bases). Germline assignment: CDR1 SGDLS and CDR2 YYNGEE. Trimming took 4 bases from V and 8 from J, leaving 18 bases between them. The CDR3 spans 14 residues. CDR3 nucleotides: TGTGCCAGCAGCCCGGGAGGGGCGTTAGAGGGCTACACCTTC. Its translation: CASSPGGALEGYTF.

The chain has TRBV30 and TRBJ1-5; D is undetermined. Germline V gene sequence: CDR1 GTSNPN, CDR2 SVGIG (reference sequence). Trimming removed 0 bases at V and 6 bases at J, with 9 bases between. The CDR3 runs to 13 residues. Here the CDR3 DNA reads TGTGCCTGGAGTGTCGGGGTCCTTCAGCCCCAGCATTTT. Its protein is CAWSVGVLQPQHF.

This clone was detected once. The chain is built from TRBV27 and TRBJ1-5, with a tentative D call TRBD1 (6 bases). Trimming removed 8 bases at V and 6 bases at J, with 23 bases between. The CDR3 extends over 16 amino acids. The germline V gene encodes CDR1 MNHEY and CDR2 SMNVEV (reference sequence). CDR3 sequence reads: CASGGQLGGGGQPQHF. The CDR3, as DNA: TGTGCCAGCGGGGGACAATTGGGGGGGGGCGGTCAGCCCCAGCATTTT.

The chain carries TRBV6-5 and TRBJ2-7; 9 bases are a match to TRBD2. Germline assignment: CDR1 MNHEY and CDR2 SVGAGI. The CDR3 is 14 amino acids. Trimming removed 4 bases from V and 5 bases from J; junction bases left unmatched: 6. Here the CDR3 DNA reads TGTGCCAGCAGTTTGGGACTAGCAGGTCACGAGCAGTACTTC. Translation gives CASSLGLAGHEQYF.

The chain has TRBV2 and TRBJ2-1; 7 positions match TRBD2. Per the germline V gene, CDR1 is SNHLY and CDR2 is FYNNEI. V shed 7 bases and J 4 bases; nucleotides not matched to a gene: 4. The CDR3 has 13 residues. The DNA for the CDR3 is TGTGCCAGCAAGGCGGGAGATTACAATGAGCAGTTCTTC. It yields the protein CASKAGDYNEQFF.

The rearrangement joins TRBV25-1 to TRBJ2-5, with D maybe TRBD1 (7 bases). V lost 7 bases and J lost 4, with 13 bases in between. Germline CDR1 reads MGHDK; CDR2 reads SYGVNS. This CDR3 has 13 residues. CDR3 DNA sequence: TGTGCCAGCATAAGACAGGGAGGAGAGACCCAGTACTTC. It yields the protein CASIRQGGETQYF.

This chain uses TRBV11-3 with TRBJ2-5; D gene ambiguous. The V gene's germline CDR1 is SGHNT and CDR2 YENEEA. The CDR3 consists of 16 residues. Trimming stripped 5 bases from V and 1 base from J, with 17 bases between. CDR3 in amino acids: CASSPKTPSSQETQYF. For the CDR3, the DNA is TGTGCCAGCAGCCCCAAGACACCCTCCTCCCAAGAGACCCAGTACTTC.

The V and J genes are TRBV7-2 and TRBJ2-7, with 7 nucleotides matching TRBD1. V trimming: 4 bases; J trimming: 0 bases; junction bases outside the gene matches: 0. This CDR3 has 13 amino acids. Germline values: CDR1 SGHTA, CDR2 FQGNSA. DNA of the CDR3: TGTGCCAGCAGCTGGACAGGCTCCTACGAGCAGTACTTC. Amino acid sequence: CASSWTGSYEQYF.

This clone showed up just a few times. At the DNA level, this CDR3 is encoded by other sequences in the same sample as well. CDR3 in amino acids: CASSAGQNTEAFF. The CDR3 DNA reads TGTGCCAGCAGCGCTGGACAGAACACTGAAGCTTTCTTT. The J gene is TRBJ1-1, the V gene TRBV9, with D possibly TRBD1 on 5 matching bases. The CDR3 totals 13 residues. V was clipped by 3 bases and J by 1 base, with 7 bases between them. From germline, CDR1 is SGDLS and CDR2 YYNGEE.

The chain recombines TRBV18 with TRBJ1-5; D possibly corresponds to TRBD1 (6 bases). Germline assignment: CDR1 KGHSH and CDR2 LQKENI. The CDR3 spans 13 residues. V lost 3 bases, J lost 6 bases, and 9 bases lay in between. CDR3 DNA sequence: TGTGCCAGCTCACCGGACAGTCTTCAGCCCCAGCATTTT. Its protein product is CASSPDSLQPQHF.

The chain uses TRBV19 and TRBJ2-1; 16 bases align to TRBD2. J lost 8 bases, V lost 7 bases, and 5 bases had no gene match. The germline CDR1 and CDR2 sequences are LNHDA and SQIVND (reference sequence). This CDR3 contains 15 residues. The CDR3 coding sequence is TGTGCCAGTACTTCCGGGACTAGCGGGAGGGATGAGCAGTTCTTC. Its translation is CASTSGTSGRDEQFF.

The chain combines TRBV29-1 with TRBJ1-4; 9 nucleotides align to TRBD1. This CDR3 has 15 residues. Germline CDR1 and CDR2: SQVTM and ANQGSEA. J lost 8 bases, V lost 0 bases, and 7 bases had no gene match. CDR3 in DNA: TGCAGCGTTGAAGATCTGACAGGGGGTAGGGAAAAACTGTTTTTT. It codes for CSVEDLTGGREKLFF.